These 20 T cell receptor beta chains came from one sample sequenced in a study of blood T cell repertoires in COVID-19. The table came from immunoSEQ multiplex PCR; TCRdb's copy has only in-frame clones and leaves some out. The sample lists around 310,000 clones; about nine tenths were seen once. Sequencing was done on a sample of peripheral blood. These receptors were obtained from a woman aged 25 to 39 with COVID-19, enrolled during active disease.

The gene calls are TRBV28 and TRBJ1-3; no clear D gene. CDR1 is MDHEN and CDR2 is SYDVKM in the germline V gene. Between the trimmed V and J ends, which lost 3 bases and 0 bases, there was a span of 9 bases. The CDR3 totals 15 residues. The CDR3 DNA reads as TGTGCCAGCAGTTTTGGGGAGCTCTCTGGAAACACCATATATTTT. It translates to CASSFGELSGNTIYF. Drawing the rest from reference TRBV28 and TRBJ1-3, the complete variable domain is DVKVTQSSRYLVKRTGEKVFLECVQDMDHENMFWYRQDPGLGLRLIYFSYDVKMKEKGDIPEGYSVSREKKERFSLILESASTNQTSMYLCASSFGELSGNTIYFGEGSWLTVV.

V is TRBV28 and J is TRBJ1-1; D uncertain. The CDR3 is made up of 16 amino acids. CDR1 and CDR2 (germline): MDHEN, SYDVKM. Trimming pared 6 bases from V and 3 bases from J, leaving 20 bases between. The CDR3 here is CASSPGSTFLDTEAFF. As DNA, the CDR3 is TGTGCCAGCAGCCCTGGTTCTACGTTTTTGGACACTGAAGCTTTCTTT.

The rearrangement joins TRBV11-3 to TRBJ2-3; 9 nucleotides match TRBD2. Germline V CDR1 and CDR2: SGHNT, YENEEA. The CDR3 totals 14 residues. With 3 bases clipped from V and 5 bases from J, the junction kept 3 bases outside the gene matches. CDR3 coding DNA: TGTGCCAGCAGCTTTGGGCGGGAGGGAGATACGCAGTATTTT. Protein sequence: CASSFGREGDTQYF.

The chain recombines TRBV25-1 with TRBJ2-1, with D possibly matching TRBD1 (5 bases). There are 13 residues in the CDR3. Germline-derived CDR1 and CDR2 are MGHDK and SYGVNS. V was clipped by 1 base and J by 7 bases, with 8 bases between them. The CDR3 spells CASSESGSNEQFF. As DNA, the CDR3 is TGTGCCAGCAGTGAATCAGGGTCAAATGAGCAGTTCTTC.

CDR3 protein: CASSYRDTEAFF. CDR3 nucleotides: TGTGCCAGCAGCTACAGGGACACTGAAGCTTTCTTT. This chain joins TRBV11-2 and TRBJ1-1; weak D call: TRBD1 (6 bases). The germline V and J ends were trimmed by 4 bases and 3 bases, with 6 bases remaining between them. Germline V lookup: CDR1 SGHAT, CDR2 FQNNGV. There are 12 residues in the CDR3. Combining the CDR3 with reference TRBV11-2 and TRBJ1-1 gives the whole variable domain EAGVAQSPRYKIIEKRQSVAFWCNPISGHATLYWYQQILGQGPKLLIQFQNNGVVDDSQLPKDRFSAERLKGVDSTLKIQPAKLEDSAVYLCASSYRDTEAFFGQGTRLTVV.

This chain links TRBV15 with TRBJ1-1; D possibly corresponds to TRBD1 (5 bases). The germline gives CDR1 LNHNV, CDR2 YYDKDF (reference sequence). The ends were cut back, 5 bases at V and 1 base at J, with 14 bases in the middle. This CDR3 is 15 amino acids long. The CDR3 loop is CATSGLDGGNTEAFF. Here the CDR3 DNA reads TGTGCCACCAGCGGCCTGGACGGGGGGAACACTGAAGCTTTCTTT.

The chain links TRBV5-6 to TRBJ2-7; D is possibly TRBD2 (5 bases). CDR3 length: 14 residues. Germline CDR1 reads SGHDT; CDR2 reads YYEEEE. Trimming left V 5 bases short and J 2 bases short, with 14 bases between. The CDR3 sequence is CASSGLERPYEQYF. The CDR3 DNA reads as TGTGCCAGCAGTGGACTCGAGAGACCCTACGAGCAGTACTTC.

The V and J genes are TRBV5-1 and TRBJ2-2; TRBD2 might be the D (5 bases). This CDR3 comprises 14 residues. Germline assignment: CDR1 SGHRS and CDR2 YFSETQ. The ends were cut back, 3 bases at V and 5 bases at J, with 11 bases in the middle. The chain's CDR3 is CASSYFGETGELFF. CDR3 nucleotides: TGCGCCAGCAGCTACTTCGGGGAGACCGGGGAGCTGTTTTTT.

The genes are TRBV7-9 and TRBJ2-2; D perhaps matches TRBD2 (5 bases). The CDR3 has 16 residues. Trimming took 4 bases from V and 5 from J, leaving 17 bases between them. Looked up from germline, CDR1 is SEHNR and CDR2 is FQNEAQ (reference sequence). The CDR3 spells CASSSQNPRGTGELFF. CDR3 nucleotide sequence: TGTGCCAGCAGCTCGCAAAACCCCCGGGGAACCGGGGAGCTGTTTTTT.

The chain couples TRBV3-1 (or the pseudogene TRBV3-2) to TRBJ2-3; 11 bases agree with TRBD2. CDR3 length: 16 amino acids. Germline CDR1 is LGHDT and CDR2 is YNNKEL (reference sequence). With V trimmed by 8 bases and J by 3 bases, 10 bases remained unmatched. The CDR3 loop is CASARTSGRITDTQYF. The CDR3, as DNA: TGTGCCAGCGCCCGCACTAGCGGGAGAATAACAGATACGCAGTATTTT.

The rearrangement uses TRBV3-1 (or the pseudogene TRBV3-2) and TRBJ1-3; possible D gene TRBD1, 6 bases. Looked up from germline, CDR1 is LGHDT and CDR2 is YNNKEL (reference sequence). This CDR3 contains 18 residues. Trimming took 0 bases from V and 0 from J, leaving 15 bases between them. CDR3 sequence reads: CASSQDLGTLSSGNTIYF. The DNA for the CDR3 is TGTGCCAGCAGCCAAGATCTGGGGACATTGAGCTCTGGAAACACCATATATTTT.

The chain employs TRBV30 and TRBJ1-6; 7 bases are shared with TRBD1. The CDR3 contains 17 residues. Looked up from germline, CDR1 is GTSNPN and CDR2 is SVGIG (reference sequence). V dropped 2 bases and J dropped 9; count of bases not matched to a gene: 16. CDR3 nucleotide sequence: TGTGCCTGGAGTAGGAAAACAGGGGCGGTGGTTGGTTCACCCCTCCACTTT. Protein sequence: CAWSRKTGAVVGSPLHF.

This chain connects TRBV4-1 to TRBJ1-5; D gene ambiguous. The V gene lost 0 bases and the J gene lost 10 bases, with 16 bases spanning the gap. Looked up from germline, CDR1 is MGHRA and CDR2 is YSYEKL. This CDR3 contains 15 residues. The CDR3 DNA reads as TGCGCCAGCAGCCAAGATACCGAGGGAACGACTCCCCAGCATTTT. Translation gives CASSQDTEGTTPQHF.

The chain has TRBV5-1 and TRBJ2-7; TRBD2 agrees at 8 bases. The germline V gene encodes CDR1 SGHRS and CDR2 YFSETQ. V trimming: 2 bases; J trimming: 6 bases; junction bases outside the gene matches: 10. The CDR3 is made up of 15 amino acids. The CDR3 protein is CASSLLAGSPFEQYF. As DNA, the CDR3 is TGCGCCAGCAGCTTATTAGCGGGATCCCCATTCGAGCAGTACTTC.

V is TRBV21-1 and J is TRBJ1-4; the table's D call of TRBD1 was not tested on the DNA. TRBV21-1 counts as a pseudogene. CDR3 length: 14 amino acids. The CDR3 protein is CASSRRTVNEKLFF. DNA for the CDR3: TGTGCCAGCAGCCGCAGGACAGTTAATGAAAAACTGTTTTTT.

This chain connects TRBV25-1 to TRBJ1-1, with a weak D call TRBD1 (6 bases). The CDR3 runs to 16 residues. Trimming shortened V by 3 bases and J by 1 base, and 15 bases separated the two germline ends. Germline V gene data show CDR1 as MGHDK and CDR2 as SYGVNS. The CDR3 here is CASSDQGQGPNTEAFF. CDR3 nucleotides: TGTGCCAGCAGTGATCAGGGGCAGGGACCGAACACTGAAGCTTTCTTT.

This clone was seen only a few times. This chain's CDR3 is CASRVLGQISYGYTF. The DNA of the CDR3 is TGTGCCAGCAGGGTTCTGGGACAGATAAGCTATGGCTACACCTTC. This chain uses TRBV6-5 with TRBJ1-2; 7 bases align to TRBD1. The CDR3 runs 15 residues. Germline trimming cut 6 bases from V and 4 bases from J; bases unmatched to any gene: 11. CDR1 is MNHEY and CDR2 is SVGAGI in the germline V gene.

The chain joins TRBV7-2 to TRBJ2-5, with 9 bases aligning to TRBD2. The CDR3 contains 17 residues. The germline V gene encodes CDR1 SGHTA and CDR2 FQGNSA. Unmatched junction bases numbered 11, after V lost 5 bases and J lost 1 base. In DNA form, the CDR3 reads TGTGCCAGCAGCAACCCCAATCTAGCGGGGTCCCAAGAGACCCAGTACTTC. It codes for CASSNPNLAGSQETQYF.

The chain recombines TRBV7-2 with TRBJ2-5, with 7 bases matching TRBD1. The germline V gene has CDR1 SGHTA and CDR2 FQGNSA. The CDR3 loop spans 14 amino acids. Trimming at V came to 5 bases and at J to 3 bases, leaving 6 bases not matched to a gene. The CDR3 is CASSPLTGKETQYF. The CDR3 region has the DNA TGTGCCAGCAGCCCACTGACAGGGAAAGAGACCCAGTACTTC.

The chain combines TRBV27 with TRBJ2-7, with 13 bases matching TRBD2. There are 15 residues in the CDR3. The V and J ends lost 5 bases and 2 bases, in that order; junction bases with no gene match: 3. In germline, CDR1 is MNHEY, CDR2 SMNVEV (reference sequence). The CDR3 DNA reads TGTGCCAGCAGTCCCGGGACTAGCGGGGCCTACGAGCAGTACTTC. Protein sequence: CASSPGTSGAYEQYF.